The 20 T cell receptor beta chains reported below all come from one sample, sequenced in a study of T cells after yellow fever vaccination. MiXCR was run by TCRdb on the 5' RACE reads, yielding one entry per CDR3 protein. The sample records 120,000 to 150,000 distinct CDR3 sequences, approximately 7.7% being singletons. The source material was CD4+ T cells sorted from PBMCs, sampled 5 days after the yellow fever booster vaccination. Receptor source: a man aged 25-40 years who received the YFV17D yellow fever vaccine.

This clonotype occurred many times. The gene calls are TRBV9 and TRBJ1-2; D call uncertain. Germline V gene sequence: CDR1 SGDLS, CDR2 YYNGEE. The CDR3 runs 14 residues. The germline V and J ends were trimmed by 0 bases and 0 bases, with 6 bases remaining between them. CDR3 DNA sequence: TGTGCCAGCAGCGTAGATGCAGCTAACTATGGCTACACCTTC. It codes for CASSVDAANYGYTF.

This clonotype was found many times. V is TRBV7-2 and J is TRBJ2-7, with TRBD2 as a possible D gene (7 bases). This CDR3 contains 17 residues. Looked up from germline, CDR1 is SGHTA and CDR2 is FQGNSA. The ends were cut back, 5 bases at V and 0 bases at J, with 20 bases in the middle. CDR3 nucleotides: TGTGCCAGCAGCCCTAAGGAGGGGGGCGGGGGCTCCTACGAGCAGTACTTC. Translation gives CASSPKEGGGGSYEQYF. Using reference TRBV7-2 and TRBJ2-7 for the parts outside the CDR3, the full variable domain is GAGVSQSPSNKVTEKGKDVELRCDPISGHTALYWYRQSLGQGLEFLIYFQGNSAPDKSGLPSDRFSAERTGGSVSTLTIQRTQQEDSAVYLCASSPKEGGGGSYEQYFGPGTRLTVT.

This clonotype was seen at least ten times. The chain employs TRBV19 and TRBJ1-5; D is ambiguous. V lost 5 bases and J 2 bases, leaving 13 bases between the germline ends. Germline CDR1 is LNHDA and CDR2 is SQIVND (reference sequence). This CDR3 has 15 residues. This CDR3 reads CASSLTQRGNQPQHF. CDR3 nucleotide sequence: TGTGCCAGTAGTCTAACACAGCGGGGCAATCAGCCCCAGCATTTT.

This clonotype has at least ten counts. The gene calls are TRBV3-1 and TRBJ2-1, with a weak D call TRBD2 (6 bases). Germline loops: CDR1 LGHDT, CDR2 YNNKEL (reference sequence). The CDR3 is 14 amino acids. With 3 bases removed from V and 2 bases from J, the gap between germline ends came to 8 bases. This chain's CDR3 is CASSHRGTYNEQFF. CDR3 in DNA: TGTGCCAGCAGCCATCGGGGGACCTACAATGAGCAGTTCTTC.

This clonotype was found many times. The genes are TRBV19 and TRBJ2-5; D may match TRBD1 or TRBD2 (5 bases each). Germline assignment: CDR1 LNHDA and CDR2 SQIVND (reference sequence). Trimming left V 6 bases short and J 4 bases short, with 12 bases between. The CDR3 contains 13 residues. The CDR3 DNA reads as TGTGCCAGTAGCCAGGGTCGGGGAGAGACCCAGTACTTC. Protein product: CASSQGRGETQYF.

This clonotype occurred many times. The genes are TRBV9 and TRBJ2-7, with D tentatively TRBD2 (6 bases). Germline CDR1 and CDR2: SGDLS and YYNGEE. With 8 bases removed from V and 4 bases from J, the gap between germline ends came to 16 bases. The length of the CDR3 is 13 residues. The CDR3 region has the DNA TGTGCCAGTGGGGGGATTACCACTTACGAGCAGTACTTC. The encoded protein is CASGGITTYEQYF.

This clonotype was seen ten or more times. J is TRBJ2-2 and V is TRBV7-9, with D unclear. Trimming cost V 5 bases and J 6 bases, with 10 bases left between them. This CDR3 region has 13 residues. The germline gives CDR1 SEHNR, CDR2 FQNEAQ (reference sequence). The CDR3 is CASSASSAGELFF. CDR3 DNA: TGTGCCAGCAGCGCAAGCTCGGCCGGGGAGCTGTTTTTT.

V gene TRBV19 combines with J gene TRBJ2-7; D remains unclear. The V and J ends lost 6 bases and 0 bases respectively, with 12 bases between them. This CDR3 has 14 residues. Per germline, CDR1 LNHDA and CDR2 SQIVND (reference sequence). The CDR3 spells CASRLRLSSYEQYF. DNA of the CDR3: TGTGCCAGTAGGCTTAGATTGAGCTCCTACGAGCAGTACTTC.

This clonotype was counted at least ten times. This chain joins TRBV7-2 and TRBJ2-7, with 13 bases aligning to TRBD2. This CDR3 comprises 15 residues. Germline loops: CDR1 SGHTA, CDR2 FQGNSA. The trim removed 5 bases at V and 6 bases at J, leaving 7 bases unmatched. The CDR3 protein is CASSITSGRAPEQYF. As DNA, the CDR3 is TGTGCCAGCAGCATCACTAGCGGGAGGGCCCCCGAGCAGTACTTC. Based on the CDR3 plus reference TRBV7-2 and TRBJ2-7, the full variable domain is GAGVSQSPSNKVTEKGKDVELRCDPISGHTALYWYRQSLGQGLEFLIYFQGNSAPDKSGLPSDRFSAERTGGSVSTLTIQRTQQEDSAVYLCASSITSGRAPEQYFGPGTRLTVT.

There are many counts of this clonotype. This CDR3 is CASSGRAPRANEQFF. The CDR3, as DNA: TGTGCCAGCAGCGGCCGGGCCCCCCGTGCCAATGAGCAGTTCTTC. The rearrangement uses TRBV9 and TRBJ2-1; D gene unclear. Germline lookup yields CDR1 SGDLS and CDR2 YYNGEE. This CDR3 region has 15 residues. Between the trimmed V and J ends, which lost 3 bases and 6 bases, there was a span of 16 bases.

Ten or more counts support this clonotype. The CDR3 region has the DNA TGCGCCAGCAGCTTGCCGGGACAGGGTCACTACGAGCAGTACTTC. Encoded protein: CASSLPGQGHYEQYF. The chain combines TRBV5-1 with TRBJ2-7, with TRBD1 identical over 9 bases. V dropped 1 base and J dropped 3; count of bases not matched to a gene: 5. The CDR3 is made up of 15 amino acids. CDR1 is SGHRS and CDR2 is YFSETQ in the germline V gene.

This clonotype was counted at least ten times. CDR3 residues: CASSLDVHNEQFF. CDR3 bases: TGTGCCAGCAGCTTAGATGTCCACAATGAGCAGTTCTTC. The chain joins TRBV7-2 to TRBJ2-1; the D is unclear. V was pared by 1 base and J by 5 bases, with 6 bases between. The germline CDR1 and CDR2 sequences are SGHTA and FQGNSA. The CDR3 runs to 13 residues.

This clonotype was detected many times. J is TRBJ1-1 and V is TRBV6-1; D gene ambiguous. The CDR3 is 12 residues long. Trimming removed 2 bases at V and 4 bases at J, with 5 bases between. Germline assignment: CDR1 MNHNS and CDR2 SASEGT. CDR3 bases: TGTGCCAGCAGTGAATTTCCCACTGAAGCTTTCTTT. Translating gives CASSEFPTEAFF.

The sample holds many counts of this clonotype. This chain links TRBV19 with TRBJ2-5; 9 bases line up with TRBD1. V gave up 5 bases and J gave up 5 bases; unmatched junction bases: 9. Germline loops: CDR1 LNHDA, CDR2 SQIVND (reference sequence). The CDR3 contains 15 residues. The CDR3 nucleotides read TGTGCCAGTAGTGAACAGGGGGCAGTATGGGAGACCCAGTACTTC. As protein: CASSEQGAVWETQYF.

For this clonotype: A read error is possible here, since a much larger clone lies one base away. This rearrangement joins TRBV20-1 to TRBJ2-7; D may be TRBD2 (5 bases). With 3 bases removed from V and 3 bases from J, the gap between germline ends came to 15 bases. CDR3 length: 14 residues. Looked up from germline, CDR1 is DFQATT and CDR2 is SNEGSKA (reference sequence). This CDR3 reads CSARWANGIYEQYF. The CDR3 DNA sequence: TGCAGTGCTAGGTGGGCTAACGGGATCTACGAGCAGTACTTC.

This clonotype occurred many times. This chain links TRBV12-3 or TRBV12-4 with TRBJ1-2; TRBD1 aligns across 8 bases. The trim removed 4 bases at V and 6 bases at J, leaving 4 bases unmatched. CDR3 length: 13 amino acids. The CDR3 coding sequence is TGTGCCAGCAGTTACGGACAGGGTGATGGCTACACCTTC. Translated: CASSYGQGDGYTF.

This clonotype was recorded at least ten times. The chain joins TRBV5-1 to TRBJ2-2, with 11 bases identical to TRBD1. Germline trimming cut 4 bases from V and 1 base from J; bases unmatched to any gene: 3. CDR3 length: 16 amino acids. The germline CDR1 and CDR2 sequences are SGHRS and YFSETQ. CDR3 protein: CASSGGTGGNTGELFF. The CDR3 nucleotides are TGCGCCAGCAGCGGAGGGACAGGGGGGAACACCGGGGAGCTGTTTTTT.

In its sample, this clonotype was seen many times. One end of the junction fails to match germline, which may point to a read error. The J gene is TRBJ2-2, the V gene TRBV12-3 or TRBV12-4; 8 positions agree with TRBD2. This CDR3 is built from 14 residues. This chain's CDR3 is CASIEREYTGELFF. As DNA, the CDR3 is TGTGCGAGCATCGAGCGGGAGTACACCGGGGAGCTGTTTTTT.

This clonotype was observed many times. The chain links TRBV7-8 to TRBJ2-7; TRBD1 or TRBD2 may be the D gene (5 bases each). The CDR3 runs to 14 residues. Germline-derived CDR1 and CDR2 are SGHVS and FQNEAQ. Trimming took off 4 bases at V and 6 bases at J, with 16 bases between the two ends. CDR3 in amino acids: CASSWGSGPREQYF. CDR3 in DNA: TGTGCCAGCAGCTGGGGATCGGGGCCCCGCGAGCAGTACTTC.

In this sample, this clonotype turned up many times. V is TRBV5-5 and J is TRBJ2-1; D gene ambiguous. Germline V gives CDR1 SGHKS, CDR2 YYEKEE (reference sequence). The CDR3 is 17 residues long. Trimming took 4 bases from V and 1 from J, leaving 18 bases between them. Here the CDR3 reads CASSPPPRRQSYNEQFF. The CDR3 bases are TGTGCCAGCAGCCCTCCCCCCAGGCGCCAGTCCTACAATGAGCAGTTCTTC.